This TCR beta chain was observed in a study of blood T cell repertoires in COVID-19. This clone has a handful of counts. Data came from immunoSEQ multiplex PCR; TCRdb stores just in-frame clones and leaves some out. The sample carries roughly 400,000 clones, around nine tenths recorded once. Germline V CDR1 and CDR2: SEHNR, FQNEAQ (reference sequence). CDR3 length: 19 residues. Unmatched junction bases numbered 12, after V lost 3 bases and J lost 0 bases. The sequenced sample was PBMCs or T cells enriched from blood (not recorded which). The chain couples TRBV7-9 to TRBJ2-2; the match to TRBD2 covers 8 bases. The sequence was collected from a woman between 18 and 29 years old who had been exposed to COVID-19. The CDR3 bases are TGTGCCAGCAGCTTCGAAGTTGGGAGAGCGGGAGCGAACACCGGGGAGCTGTTTTTT. Its translation: CASSFEVGRAGANTGELFF.